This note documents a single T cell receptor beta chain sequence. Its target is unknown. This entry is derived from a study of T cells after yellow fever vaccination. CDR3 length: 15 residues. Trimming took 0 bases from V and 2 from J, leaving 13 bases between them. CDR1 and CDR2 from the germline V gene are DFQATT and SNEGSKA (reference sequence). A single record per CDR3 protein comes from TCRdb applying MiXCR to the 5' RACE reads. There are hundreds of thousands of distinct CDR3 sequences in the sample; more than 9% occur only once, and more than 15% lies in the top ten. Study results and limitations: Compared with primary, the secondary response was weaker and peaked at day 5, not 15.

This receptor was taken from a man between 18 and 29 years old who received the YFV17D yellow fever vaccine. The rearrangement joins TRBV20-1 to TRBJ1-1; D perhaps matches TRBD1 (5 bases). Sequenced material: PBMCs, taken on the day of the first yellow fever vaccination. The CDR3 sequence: CSARDLGGGNTEAFF. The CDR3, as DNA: TGCAGTGCTAGAGATCTTGGGGGTGGTAACACTGAAGCTTTCTTT.